This T cell receptor (beta chain) originates from a study of cytomegalovirus exposure and HLA in healthy donors. CDR1 is SGHRS and CDR2 is YFSETQ in the germline V gene. The trim removed 0 bases at V and 4 bases at J, leaving 4 bases unmatched. This CDR3 has 16 residues. Sequencing used immunoSEQ multiplex PCR; TCRdb keeps in-frame clones, though not all of them. This sample has 150,000 to 200,000 clones; just under 90% occur once, and the top ten carry over 4%. Sequencing was carried out using PBMCs. The clonotype originates from a man aged 18 to 30 in good health and CMV-seropositive. This sequence joins TRBV5-1 and TRBJ2-1, with 10 bases lining up with TRBD2. The CDR3 DNA follows: TGCGCCAGCAGCTTGGGAGGGACTAGCGAGTACAATGAGCAGTTCTTC. Its translation: CASSLGGTSEYNEQFF.